These T cell receptor beta chains were read from a single sample in a study of shared clonotypes between healthy human individuals. Using immunoSEQ multiplex PCR, the repertoire was profiled, and TCRdb retains in-frame clones only, with some absent. This sample has approximately 2,300,000 clones, with about nine tenths found just once. What was sequenced was naive CD4+ T cells from PBMCs. These receptors were collected from a man younger than 35 in good health. Some clones in this sample may be carry-over from other donors' samples. Each CDR3 is given with its conserved first and last residue.

cdr3_aa: CASSLVGYEQYF
j_call: TRBJ2-7
v_call: TRBV28

cdr3_aa: CASSIKGTPSPGELFF
j_call: TRBJ2-2
v_call: TRBV19

cdr3_aa: CASSHGGLGANVLTF
j_call: TRBJ2-6
v_call: TRBV28

cdr3_aa: CASSLPSGGSYNEQFF
j_call: TRBJ2-1
v_call: TRBV28

cdr3_aa: CASSPWTGGDGNIQYF
j_call: TRBJ2-4
v_call: TRBV7-9

cdr3_aa: CASSSPGDTNFNEQFF
j_call: TRBJ2-1
v_call: TRBV19

cdr3_aa: CASGLAGTDTQYF
j_call: TRBJ2-3
v_call: TRBV11-2

cdr3_aa: CAIGRGGTDTQYF
j_call: TRBJ2-3
v_call: TRBV10-3

cdr3_aa: CASADRGNQPQHF
j_call: TRBJ1-5
v_call: TRBV28

cdr3_aa: CASSSTGVRDTEAFF
j_call: TRBJ1-1
v_call: TRBV5-1

cdr3_aa: CASGLGLTSGGGYTDTQYF
j_call: TRBJ2-3
v_call: TRBV12-5

cdr3_aa: CASSPPGGYGYTF
j_call: TRBJ1-2
v_call: TRBV18

cdr3_aa: CASSPRVNTGELFF
j_call: TRBJ2-2
v_call: TRBV11-2

cdr3_aa: CASSWGDMGTEAFF
j_call: TRBJ1-1
v_call: TRBV5-1

cdr3_aa: CASRSGTANTEAFF
j_call: TRBJ1-1
v_call: TRBV6-5

cdr3_aa: CASSLVTGDHDTQYF
j_call: TRBJ2-3
v_call: TRBV5-1

cdr3_aa: CASSPQGVSSYGYTF
j_call: TRBJ1-2
v_call: TRBV27

cdr3_aa: CASSGGTELETYEQYF
j_call: TRBJ2-7
v_call: TRBV21-1

cdr3_aa: CASSTLAGGPVGELFF
j_call: TRBJ2-2
v_call: TRBV5-6

cdr3_aa: CASSVEGVYEQYF
j_call: TRBJ2-7
v_call: TRBV5-1

cdr3_aa: CASSVGVGTPGELFF
j_call: TRBJ2-2
v_call: TRBV2

cdr3_aa: CASSVSTDTQYF
j_call: TRBJ2-3
v_call: TRBV25-1

cdr3_aa: CASSVGQVDTEAFF
j_call: TRBJ1-1
v_call: TRBV9

cdr3_aa: CASSLVGWGSQETQYF
j_call: TRBJ2-5
v_call: TRBV5-6

cdr3_aa: CASSEDPPGYNEQFF
j_call: TRBJ2-1
v_call: TRBV6-1

cdr3_aa: CASAETRTGSYGYTF
j_call: TRBJ1-2
v_call: TRBV6-1

cdr3_aa: CASSSITGAGTGELFF
j_call: TRBJ2-2
v_call: TRBV11-2

cdr3_aa: CASSFIGGFEANVLTF
j_call: TRBJ2-6
v_call: TRBV28

cdr3_aa: CASSKEGPYEQYF
j_call: TRBJ2-7
v_call: TRBV6-1

cdr3_aa: CASSEAPGRGANVLTF
j_call: TRBJ2-6
v_call: TRBV2

cdr3_aa: CASSHPLPRTRGGTDTQYF
j_call: TRBJ2-3
v_call: TRBV4-1

cdr3_aa: CASSLASGEKLFF
j_call: TRBJ1-4
v_call: TRBV5-1

cdr3_aa: CASSLAAGLYQPQHF
j_call: TRBJ1-5
v_call: TRBV11-2

cdr3_aa: CASSLDRGETQYF
j_call: TRBJ2-5
v_call: TRBV7-8

cdr3_aa: CASSKHRTGNGDTIYF
j_call: TRBJ1-3
v_call: TRBV7-2

cdr3_aa: CATSRLRAEGRQPQHF
j_call: TRBJ1-5
v_call: TRBV15

cdr3_aa: CASSIPGTGGYEQYF
j_call: TRBJ2-7
v_call: TRBV28

cdr3_aa: CASSATQVTYNEQFF
j_call: TRBJ2-1
v_call: TRBV19

cdr3_aa: CAISESYTTSGANVLTF
j_call: TRBJ2-6
v_call: TRBV10-3

cdr3_aa: CASSLWRQISVYEQYF
j_call: TRBJ2-7
v_call: TRBV28

cdr3_aa: CASSPGTGRGYGYTF
j_call: TRBJ1-2
v_call: TRBV5-4

cdr3_aa: CASREQQGSNQPQHF
j_call: TRBJ1-5
v_call: TRBV28